The T cell receptor beta chain described here comes from a study of shared clonotypes between healthy human individuals. Study-level findings and limits: Clonotype sharing among donors was expected to depend on sequencing depth. Across subsets, estimated richness was generally greater for naive than for memory populations. Against clonotypes common to all four donors, non-shared ones had lower generation probabilities.

On this clone: Its antigen is unidentified.

Using immunoSEQ multiplex PCR, the repertoire was profiled, and TCRdb retains in-frame clones only, with some absent. The sample includes about 700,000 clones, roughly 70% of them seen just once. This sequence was found in a woman aged 25 to 39 in good health. What was sequenced was memory CD4+ T cells sorted from blood. Subset indicated: CD45RA-negative fraction.

The chain's CDR3 is CASTTNQNSPLHF. The CDR3 DNA is TGTGCCAGTACGACTAACCAGAATTCACCCCTCCACTTT. The chain carries TRBV6-6 and TRBJ1-6; D not certain. This CDR3 has 13 residues. Trimming took 9 bases from V and 7 from J, leaving 13 bases between them. In germline, CDR1 is MNHNY, CDR2 SVGAGI (reference sequence).